This passage covers 8 T cell receptor beta chains from one sample sequenced in a study of blood T cells in healthy people across ages. Primed by a sample-barcoded 5' primer and a J-beta primer mix, a second PCR proceeded for about 6 to 11 cycles. TCRdb reanalysed the 5' RACE reads using MiXCR and keeps one entry per CDR3 protein. The table lists 1,500,000 or so distinct CDR3 sequences, roughly 64% of them singletons. Sequencing was carried out using blood. The receptors originated from a man aged 18 to 29 in good health.

The chain joins TRBV6-2 or TRBV6-3 to TRBJ2-1; 10 bases are a match to TRBD2. With V trimmed by 3 bases and J by 9 bases, 5 bases remained unmatched. Germline-derived CDR1 and CDR2 are MNHEY and SVGEGT. This CDR3 spans 14 amino acids. CDR3 nucleotide sequence: TGTGCCAGCAGTTATAGCGGGAGGATGTCTGAGCAGTTCTTC. Its protein product is CASSYSGRMSEQFF.

This clonotype was counted only a few times. In nucleotides, the CDR3 is TGTGCCAGTCAGGGGGGGAGTGCCAAAAACATTCAGTACTTC. It encodes CASQGGSAKNIQYF. V and J are TRBV6-5 and TRBJ2-4; TRBD1 or TRBD2 may be the D gene (7 bases each). The CDR3 spans 14 residues. V was trimmed by 9 bases and J by 1 base, leaving 13 bases between them. The germline V gene encodes CDR1 MNHEY and CDR2 SVGAGI.

This clonotype was observed at least ten times. J is TRBJ2-3 and V is TRBV6-1; 11 bases agree with TRBD2. The CDR3 contains 14 residues. The V and J ends lost 7 bases and 2 bases, in that order; junction bases with no gene match: 2. The germline gives CDR1 MNHNS, CDR2 SASEGT. The CDR3, as DNA: TGTGCCAGCAAACTAGCGGGAGTCACAGATACGCAGTATTTT. Translation gives CASKLAGVTDTQYF.

CDR3: CASSLDGGRRQYF. CDR3 DNA sequence: TGTGCCAGCAGCTTAGACGGGGGAAGACGGCAGTACTTC. The chain carries TRBV7-2 and TRBJ2-5; a possible D gene is TRBD2 (6 bases). The CDR3 has 13 residues. The germline V gene has CDR1 SGHTA and CDR2 FQGNSA. Between the trimmed V and J ends, which lost 1 base and 11 bases, there was a span of 14 bases.

The chain joins TRBV2 to TRBJ2-5; no clear D gene. The CDR3 covers 16 residues. The germline V gene encodes CDR1 SNHLY and CDR2 FYNNEI. Trimming removed 3 bases from V and 3 bases from J, with 17 bases in between. CDR3 in DNA: TGTGCCAGCAGTGAGGAAGTCGGTTGGGCCAAAGAGACCCAGTACTTC. Protein: CASSEEVGWAKETQYF.

The CDR3 region is CASSLSVATSTNEQFF. The CDR3 DNA reads TGTGCCAGCAGTTTATCGGTCGCGACCAGCACCAATGAGCAGTTCTTC. The V gene is TRBV27, the J gene TRBJ2-1, with D uncertain. The CDR3 length is 16 residues. Germline CDR1 and CDR2: MNHEY and SMNVEV (reference sequence). The V end was cut by 0 bases, the J end by 6 bases, with 15 bases between.

A few counts support this clonotype. The gene calls are TRBV4-1 and TRBJ2-1; 14 bases match TRBD2. The V segment lost 2 bases and the J segment 14 bases; nucleotides outside the gene matches: 11. The CDR3 sequence is 16 residues long. Germline V CDR1 and CDR2: MGHRA, YSYEKL. CDR3 sequence reads: CASSQLPGTSGRGEFF. Here the CDR3 DNA reads TGCGCCAGCAGCCAACTTCCCGGGACTAGCGGGAGAGGCGAGTTCTTC.

The CDR3 loop is CASSSAGFNQPQHF. The CDR3 coding sequence is TGTGCCAGCAGCTCCGCAGGGTTCAATCAGCCCCAGCATTTT. The V and J genes are TRBV5-6 and TRBJ1-5, with a tentative D call TRBD1 (5 bases). CDR3 size: 14 residues. V was cut by 3 bases and J by 3 bases, with 10 bases left in between. Germline CDR1 and CDR2: SGHDT and YYEEEE.